This entry features one TCR beta chain sequence. Antigen: not known. This entry is derived from a study of cytomegalovirus exposure and HLA in healthy donors. Study-wide background: Of several hundred genotyped donors, around 80% grouped in the Caucasian-associated ancestry cluster.

The PCR was carried out with 60 Vbeta primers and 13 Jbeta primers. Produced via immunoSEQ multiplex PCR; TCRdb's table is partial and in-frame only. The sample includes under 150,000 clones, 60% to 85% seen only once; the top ten take about 1.4%. Germline V gene sequence: CDR1 SGHNT, CDR2 YYREEE (reference sequence). The CDR3 has 17 amino acids. Trimming took off 0 bases at V and 3 bases at J, with 13 bases between the two ends. Regarding the study as a whole: While the bulk of TCR sequences proved rare, some public TCRs turned up in many donors. The likely origin of a cluster of highly shared sequence variants was a sequencing artifact. Per published accounts, TCR beta sequences correctly predicted the HLA-A and HLA-B alleles of most subjects.

Sequencing was performed on PBMCs. V and J are TRBV5-4 and TRBJ1-6; maybe TRBD1 (5 bases). The clonotype was recovered from a woman aged 40 to 50 in good health and CMV-seronegative. The CDR3 spells CASSLASGDGYNSPLHF. The CDR3 DNA reads TGTGCCAGCAGCTTGGCCAGCGGGGACGGCTATAATTCACCCCTCCACTTT.